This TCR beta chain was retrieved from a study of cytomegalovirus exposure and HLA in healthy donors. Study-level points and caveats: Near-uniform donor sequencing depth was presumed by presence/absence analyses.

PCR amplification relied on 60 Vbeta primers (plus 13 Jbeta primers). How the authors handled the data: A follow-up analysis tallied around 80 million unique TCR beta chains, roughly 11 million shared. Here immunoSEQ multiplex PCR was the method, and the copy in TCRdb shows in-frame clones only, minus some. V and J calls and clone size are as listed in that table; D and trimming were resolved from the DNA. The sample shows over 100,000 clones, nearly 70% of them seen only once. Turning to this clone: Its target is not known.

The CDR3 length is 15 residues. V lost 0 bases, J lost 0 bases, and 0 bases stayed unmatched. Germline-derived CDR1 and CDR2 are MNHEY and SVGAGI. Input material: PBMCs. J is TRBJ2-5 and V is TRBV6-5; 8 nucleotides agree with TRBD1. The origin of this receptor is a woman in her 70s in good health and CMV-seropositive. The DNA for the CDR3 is TGTGCCAGCAGTTACTCGACAGGGGACCAAGAGACCCAGTACTTC. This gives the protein CASSYSTGDQETQYF.